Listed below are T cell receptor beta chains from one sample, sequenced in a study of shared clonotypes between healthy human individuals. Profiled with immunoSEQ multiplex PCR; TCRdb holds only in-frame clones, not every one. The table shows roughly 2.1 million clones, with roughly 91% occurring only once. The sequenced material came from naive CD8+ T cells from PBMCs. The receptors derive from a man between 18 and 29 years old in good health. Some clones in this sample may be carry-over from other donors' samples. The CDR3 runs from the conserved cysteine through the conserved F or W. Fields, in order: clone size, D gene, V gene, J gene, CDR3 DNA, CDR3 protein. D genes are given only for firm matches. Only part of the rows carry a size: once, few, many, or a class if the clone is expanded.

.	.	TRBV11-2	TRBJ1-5	TGTGCCAGCAGCTTAGGCGGAGGTGTTGGTCAGCCCCAGCATTTT	CASSLGGGVGQPQHF
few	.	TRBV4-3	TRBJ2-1	TGCGCCAGCAGCCAAGATGAGAGCTCCTACAATGAGCAGTTCTTC	CASSQDESSYNEQFF
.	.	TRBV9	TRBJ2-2	TGTGCCAGCAGCGTAGTTAAAGGGTGGCAACCCCCGAACACCGGGGAGCTGTTTTTT	CASSVVKGWQPPNTGELFF
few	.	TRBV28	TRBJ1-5	TGTGCCAGCAGCTTGGCCAGTAGCAATCAGCCCCAGCATTTT	CASSLASSNQPQHF
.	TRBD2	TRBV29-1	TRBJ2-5	TGCAGCGGACTAGCGGGACTAGAAGAGACCCAGTACTTC	CSGLAGLEETQYF
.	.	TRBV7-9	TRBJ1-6	TGTGCCAGCAGCGCGCACGGGAGCTCCTATAATTCACCCCTCCACTTT	CASSAHGSSYNSPLHF
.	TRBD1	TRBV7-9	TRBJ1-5	TGTGCCAGCAGCCGACAGGGGGCAGGCAATCAGCCCCAGCATTTT	CASSRQGAGNQPQHF
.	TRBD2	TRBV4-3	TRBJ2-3	TGCGCCAGCAGCCAAGGGACTAGCGGGAGGGCCTCACATACGCAGTATTTT	CASSQGTSGRASHTQYF
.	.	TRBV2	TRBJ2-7	TGTGCCAGCAGTTCAACCACAGAATACGAGCAGTACTTC	CASSSTTEYEQYF
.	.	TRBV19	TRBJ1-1	TGTGCCAGTATGTACGTGGCCATGGGCACTGAAGCTTTCTTT	CASMYVAMGTEAFF
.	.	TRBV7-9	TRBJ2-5	TGTGCCAGCAGCCACTGGCAGGGGTCACAAGAGACCCAGTACTTC	CASSHWQGSQETQYF